This TCR beta chain is from a study of blood T cell repertoires in COVID-19. This clone has a single count. Germline CDR1 KGHSH, CDR2 LQKENI. There are 13 residues in the CDR3. V lost 3 bases, J lost 7 bases, and 4 bases stayed unmatched. Clones were read by immunoSEQ multiplex PCR, and TCRdb kept only the in-frame ones, dropping some. This sample carries about 320,000 clones, approximately 91% of them seen once, and the ten largest clones take about 4%. The chain couples TRBV18 to TRBJ1-2; 8 nucleotides match TRBD1. The sample taken for sequencing was PBMCs or T cells enriched from blood (not recorded which). This receptor was identified in a woman aged 30 to 39 who had been exposed to COVID-19. CDR3 sequence: CASSPDRAIGYTF. Written as DNA, the CDR3 is TGTGCCAGCTCACCGGACAGGGCCATTGGCTACACCTTC.